Given below is one TCR beta chain in context. Generated by immunoSEQ multiplex PCR, the TCRdb table keeps only in-frame clones and is missing some. The data hold 90,000 to 100,000 clones, with around nine tenths observed a single time. This specimen comes from a study of control samples from healthy donors and cancer patients. Germline CDR1 DFQATT, CDR2 SNEGSKA (reference sequence). Trimming shortened V by 3 bases and J by 5 bases, and 22 bases separated the two germline ends. CDR3 length: 16 amino acids. The origin of this receptor is a woman younger than 30 in good health. Sequenced sample: blood. This chain uses TRBV20-1 with TRBJ1-1; D might be TRBD1 (5 bases). This chain's CDR3 is CSASNVEVGTQTEAFF. The CDR3 DNA reads as TGCAGTGCTAGTAACGTGGAGGTCGGGACTCAGACTGAAGCTTTCTTT.